A single sample is the source of the 6 T cell receptor beta chains below, sequenced in a study of T cell responses to AZD1222 COVID-19 vaccine. Here immunoSEQ multiplex PCR was the method, and the copy in TCRdb shows in-frame clones only, minus some. Of roughly 260,000 clones listed, approximately 95% are singletons. Specimen: peripheral blood, collected on day 0 of AZD1222 vaccination. Receptors were obtained from an adult in good health.

This chain joins TRBV2 and TRBJ2-3; 8 bases map to TRBD1. The CDR3 spans 15 residues. Germline V gene data show CDR1 as SNHLY and CDR2 as FYNNEI. The junction had 5 bases not matched to a gene; V was cut back by 3 bases and J by 3 bases. The CDR3 DNA reads as TGTGCCAGCAGTGATCGGACAGGGACGACAGATACGCAGTATTTT. It translates to CASSDRTGTTDTQYF.

The chain uses TRBV6-7 and TRBJ2-4; no reliable D call. Being an ORF, TRBV6-7 has a function that is uncertain. Trimming pared 5 bases from V and 8 bases from J, leaving 13 bases between. The CDR3 loop spans 13 amino acids. CDR3 coding DNA: TGTGCCAGCAGTCTCCGGACGCTGGACATTCAGTACTTC. It encodes CASSLRTLDIQYF.

CDR3 in amino acids: CASSVVGGANTGELFF. The CDR3 nucleotides are TGTGCCAGCAGCGTAGTCGGCGGGGCGAACACCGGGGAGCTGTTTTTT. The chain carries TRBV9 and TRBJ2-2, with D perhaps matching TRBD2 (6 bases). The germline V gene encodes CDR1 SGDLS and CDR2 YYNGEE. With 0 bases removed from V and 0 bases from J, the gap between germline ends came to 9 bases. There are 16 residues in the CDR3.

The rearrangement uses TRBV29-1 and TRBJ2-2, with D unresolved. This CDR3 is 12 amino acids long. V lost 5 bases and J lost 1, with 5 bases in between. CDR1 is SQVTM, CDR2 ANQGSEA, per germline. CDR3 sequence reads: CSVRRNTGELFF. CDR3 coding DNA: TGCAGCGTTCGCAGGAACACCGGGGAGCTGTTTTTT.

This chain uses TRBV4-3 with TRBJ2-1; 8 nucleotides match TRBD2. After removal of 1 base from V and 9 bases from J, the junction contained 8 bases not matched to a gene. In germline, CDR1 is LGHNA, CDR2 YSLEER. This CDR3 comprises 15 residues. In DNA, the CDR3 is TGCGCCAGCAGCCAAGGGATAGCGGGGAACTCTGAGCAGTTCTTC. This gives the protein CASSQGIAGNSEQFF.

This chain joins TRBV7-9 and TRBJ2-1; D unresolved. Per the germline V gene, CDR1 is SEHNR and CDR2 is FQNEAQ (reference sequence). The CDR3 covers 12 residues. Deletions cut 5 bases from V and 9 bases from J, with 11 bases between. The CDR3 DNA sequence: TGTGCCAGCAGCCCCTCCTTTCCTGAGCAGTTCTTC. As protein: CASSPSFPEQFF.